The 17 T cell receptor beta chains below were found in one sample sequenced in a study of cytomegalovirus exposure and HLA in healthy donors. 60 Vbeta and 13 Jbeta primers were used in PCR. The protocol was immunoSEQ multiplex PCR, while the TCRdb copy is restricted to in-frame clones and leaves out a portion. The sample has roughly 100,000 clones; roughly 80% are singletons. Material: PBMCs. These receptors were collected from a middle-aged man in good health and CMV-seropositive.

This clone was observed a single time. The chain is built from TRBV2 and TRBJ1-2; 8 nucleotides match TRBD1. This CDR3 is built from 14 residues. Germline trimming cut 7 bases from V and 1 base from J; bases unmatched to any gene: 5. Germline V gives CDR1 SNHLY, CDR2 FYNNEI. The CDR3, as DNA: TGTGCCAGCACCGGACAGGGCAATAACTATGGCTACACCTTC. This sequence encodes CASTGQGNNYGYTF.

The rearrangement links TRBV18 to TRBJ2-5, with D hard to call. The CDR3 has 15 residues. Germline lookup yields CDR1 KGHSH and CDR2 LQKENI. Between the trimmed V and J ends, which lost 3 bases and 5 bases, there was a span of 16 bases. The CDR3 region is CASSPATPDEETQYF. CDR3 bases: TGTGCCAGCTCACCCGCGACTCCCGACGAGGAGACCCAGTACTTC.

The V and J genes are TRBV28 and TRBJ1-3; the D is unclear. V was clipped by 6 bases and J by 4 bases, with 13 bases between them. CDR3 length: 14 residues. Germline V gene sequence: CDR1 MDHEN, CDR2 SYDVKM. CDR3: CASSSAAEGNTIYF. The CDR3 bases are TGTGCCAGCAGCTCAGCCGCGGAGGGAAACACCATATATTTT.

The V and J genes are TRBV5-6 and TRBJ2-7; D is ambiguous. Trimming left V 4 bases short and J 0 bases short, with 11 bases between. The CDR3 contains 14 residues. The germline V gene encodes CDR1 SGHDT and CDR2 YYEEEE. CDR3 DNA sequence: TGTGCCAGCAGCCCCGGAGCTGACTCCTACGAGCAGTACTTC. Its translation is CASSPGADSYEQYF.

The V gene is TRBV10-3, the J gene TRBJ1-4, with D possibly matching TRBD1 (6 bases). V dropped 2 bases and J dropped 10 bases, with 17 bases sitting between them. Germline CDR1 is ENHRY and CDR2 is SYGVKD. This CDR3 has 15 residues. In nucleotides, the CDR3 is TGTGCCATCAGTGAGCCTGAGGCAGGGGAGGGAAAACTGTTTTTT. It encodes CAISEPEAGEGKLFF.

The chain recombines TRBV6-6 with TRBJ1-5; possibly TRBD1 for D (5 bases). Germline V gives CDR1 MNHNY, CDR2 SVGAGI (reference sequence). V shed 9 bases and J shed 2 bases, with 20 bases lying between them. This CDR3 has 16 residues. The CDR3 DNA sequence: TGTGCCAGTGTCAGGGATTCGGTTGGCGGCAATCAGCCCCAGCATTTT. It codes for CASVRDSVGGNQPQHF.

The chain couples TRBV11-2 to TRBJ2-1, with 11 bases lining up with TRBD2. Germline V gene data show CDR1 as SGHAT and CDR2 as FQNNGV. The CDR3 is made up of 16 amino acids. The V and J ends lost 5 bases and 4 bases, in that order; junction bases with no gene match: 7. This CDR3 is CASSALTSGDYNEQFF. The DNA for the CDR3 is TGTGCCAGCAGCGCCCTGACTAGCGGGGATTACAATGAGCAGTTCTTC.

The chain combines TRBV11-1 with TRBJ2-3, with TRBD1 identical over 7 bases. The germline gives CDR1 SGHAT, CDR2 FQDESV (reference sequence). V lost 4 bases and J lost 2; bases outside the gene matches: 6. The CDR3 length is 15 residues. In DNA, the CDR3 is TGTGCCAGCAGCTCGCATACAGGGGCCACAGATACGCAGTATTTT. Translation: CASSSHTGATDTQYF.

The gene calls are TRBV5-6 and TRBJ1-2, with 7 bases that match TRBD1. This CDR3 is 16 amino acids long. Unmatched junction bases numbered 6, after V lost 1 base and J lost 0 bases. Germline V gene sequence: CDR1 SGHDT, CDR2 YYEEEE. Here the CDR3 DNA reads TGTGCCAGCAGCTTGAGGGGGCCCCTACCTAACTATGGCTACACCTTC. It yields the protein CASSLRGPLPNYGYTF. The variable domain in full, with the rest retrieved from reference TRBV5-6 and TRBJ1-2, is DAGVTQSPTHLIKTRGQQVTLRCSPKSGHDTVSWYQQALGQGPQFIFQYYEEEERQRGNFPDRFSGHQFPNYSSELNVNALLLGDSALYLCASSLRGPLPNYGYTFGSGTRLTVV.

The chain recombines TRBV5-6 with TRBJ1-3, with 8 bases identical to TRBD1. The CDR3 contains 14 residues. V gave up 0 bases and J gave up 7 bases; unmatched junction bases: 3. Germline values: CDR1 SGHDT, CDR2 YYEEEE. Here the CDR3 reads CASSLGNRGNTIYF. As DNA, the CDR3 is TGTGCCAGCAGCTTGGGTAACAGGGGGAACACCATATATTTT. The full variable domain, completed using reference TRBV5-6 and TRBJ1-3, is DAGVTQSPTHLIKTRGQQVTLRCSPKSGHDTVSWYQQALGQGPQFIFQYYEEEERQRGNFPDRFSGHQFPNYSSELNVNALLLGDSALYLCASSLGNRGNTIYFGEGSWLTVV.

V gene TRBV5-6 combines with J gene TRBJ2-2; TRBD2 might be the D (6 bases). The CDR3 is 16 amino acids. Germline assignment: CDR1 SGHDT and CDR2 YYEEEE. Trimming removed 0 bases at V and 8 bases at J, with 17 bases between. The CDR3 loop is CASSLEMQGGTGELFF. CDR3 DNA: TGTGCCAGCAGCTTGGAAATGCAGGGAGGTACGGGGGAGCTGTTTTTT.

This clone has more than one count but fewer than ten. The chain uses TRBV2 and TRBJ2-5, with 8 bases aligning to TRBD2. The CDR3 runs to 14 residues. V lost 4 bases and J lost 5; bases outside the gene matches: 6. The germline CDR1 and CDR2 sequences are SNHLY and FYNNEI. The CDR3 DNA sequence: TGTGCCAGCAGTGGGCCGGCGGGGGGCGAGACCCAGTACTTC. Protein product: CASSGPAGGETQYF. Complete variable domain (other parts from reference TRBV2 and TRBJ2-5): EPEVTQTPSHQVTQMGQEVILRCVPISNHLYFYWYRQILGQKVEFLVSFYNNEISEKSEIFDDQFSVERPDGSNFTLKIRSTKLEDSAMYFCASSGPAGGETQYFGPGTRLLVL.

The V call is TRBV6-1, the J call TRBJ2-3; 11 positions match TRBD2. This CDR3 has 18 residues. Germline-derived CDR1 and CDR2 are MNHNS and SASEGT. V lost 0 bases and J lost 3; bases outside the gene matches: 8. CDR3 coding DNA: TGTGCCAGCAGTGAAGCCGTAGCGGGGGGGGTATTGACAGATACGCAGTATTTT. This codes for CASSEAVAGGVLTDTQYF.

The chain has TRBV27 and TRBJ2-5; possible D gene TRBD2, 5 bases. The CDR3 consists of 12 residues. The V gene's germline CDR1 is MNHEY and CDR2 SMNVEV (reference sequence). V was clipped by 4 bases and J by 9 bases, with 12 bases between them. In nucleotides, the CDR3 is TGTGCCAGCAGTTCACCCCCGGAGGCCCAGTACTTC. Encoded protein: CASSSPPEAQYF.

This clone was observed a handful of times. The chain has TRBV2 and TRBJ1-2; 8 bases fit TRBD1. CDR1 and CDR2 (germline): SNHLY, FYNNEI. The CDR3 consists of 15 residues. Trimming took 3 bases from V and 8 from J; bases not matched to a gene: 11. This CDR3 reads CASSEGDRGWEGYTF. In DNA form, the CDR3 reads TGTGCCAGCAGTGAGGGCGACAGGGGATGGGAGGGCTACACCTTC.

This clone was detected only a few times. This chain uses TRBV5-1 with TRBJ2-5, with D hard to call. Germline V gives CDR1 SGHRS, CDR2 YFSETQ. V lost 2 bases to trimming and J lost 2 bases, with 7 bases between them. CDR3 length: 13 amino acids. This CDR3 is CASSFLSQETQYF. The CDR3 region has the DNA TGCGCCAGCAGCTTTCTGTCTCAAGAGACCCAGTACTTC.

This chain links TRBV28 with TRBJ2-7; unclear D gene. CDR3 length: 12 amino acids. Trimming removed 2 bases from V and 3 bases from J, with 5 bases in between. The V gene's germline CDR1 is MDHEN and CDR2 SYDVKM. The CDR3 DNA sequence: TGTGCCAGCAGTTTAGCCAGCTACGAGCAGTACTTC. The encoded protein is CASSLASYEQYF.